Detailed here is one TCR beta chain. This entry comes from a study of human T cells and chemical hapten exposure. TCRdb redid the calling of the RACE reads with MiXCR, one entry per CDR3 protein. The table includes about 82,000 distinct CDR3 sequences, 10% to 15% detected once. Documented time point: patch test 3, about 24 weeks after DPC sensitization. The treatment is: therapeutic diphenylcyclopropenone sensitization with weekly scalp DPC. Staff drew blood before applying each patch test. The sequenced sample was whole blood, obtained in connection with sensitization to the hapten diphenylcyclopropenone (DPC). The receptor comes from a woman aged 50 to 60 with alopecia areata. Some clones in this sample may be carry-over from other donors' samples.

CDR3 amino acids: CSVDILTQETQYF. The CDR3, as DNA: TGCAGCGTTGATATTCTAACACAAGAGACCCAGTACTTC. The chain is built from TRBV29-1 and TRBJ2-5; no firm D call. This CDR3 is built from 13 residues. Germline values: CDR1 SQVTM, CDR2 ANQGSEA. Trimming took off 3 bases at V and 2 bases at J, with 10 bases between the two ends.